The rows below give T cell receptor beta chains drawn from one sample of a study of regulatory T cells in long-lasting Graves disease. TCRdb re-called the multiplex PCR reads through MiXCR, storing one row per CDR3 protein. In the table there are hundreds of thousands of distinct CDR3 sequences, roughly 21% of which are singletons. The source was peripheral blood mononuclear cells (PBMCs), collected when the disease was refractory, from a patient treated with antithyroid drugs. The receptor set was obtained from a female donor with Graves disease. Each CDR3 is given with its conserved first and last residue. Each record gives: CDR3 protein, CDR3 DNA, D gene, J gene, clone size, V gene. D genes are given only for firm matches. Rows may omit the clone size; those that give it use once, few, many or a size class.

CSVGGLLRQVEGYTF | TGCAGCGTTGGCGGACTTTTAAGGCAGGTAGAGGGCTACACCTTC | - | TRBJ1-2 | - | TRBV29-1
CASSLAREHNQPQHF | TGTGCCAGCAGCTTAGCTCGAGAGCACAATCAGCCCCAGCATTTT | - | TRBJ1-5 | few | TRBV7-8
CASSAGQSSNQPQHF | TGTGCCAGCAGCGCGGGACAGTCAAGCAATCAGCCCCAGCATTTT | TRBD1 | TRBJ1-5 | - | TRBV9
CASRQTDSSQPQHF | TGTGCCAGCAGACAGACCGATAGCAGTCAGCCCCAGCATTTT | - | TRBJ1-5 | - | TRBV2
CAIKPTGDSNQPQHF | TGTGCCATCAAACCGACAGGGGATAGCAATCAGCCCCAGCATTTT | TRBD1 | TRBJ1-5 | many | TRBV10-3
CASSFPAGGTYEQYF | TGTGCCAGCAGTTTCCCAGCGGGGGGAACCTACGAGCAGTACTTC | TRBD2 | TRBJ2-7 | many | TRBV28
CASSYSGSRGEKLFF | TGTGCCAGCAGTTACTCGGGCAGTAGGGGCGAAAAACTGTTTTTT | - | TRBJ1-4 | many | TRBV6-5
CASGLDGGTEAFF | TGTGCTAGTGGTCTCGATGGAGGGACTGAAGCTTTCTTT | - | TRBJ1-1 | few | TRBV12-5
CASSFGQGAGYGYTF | TGCGCCAGCAGCTTTGGACAGGGGGCCGGGTATGGCTACACCTTC | TRBD1 | TRBJ1-2 | few | TRBV5-1
CASTVPGETIDTQYF | TGTGCCAGCACAGTGCCGGGGGAGACGATCGATACGCAGTATTTT | - | TRBJ2-3 | - | TRBV28
CSVRTGSNYGYTF | TGCAGCGTTCGGACAGGGTCCAACTATGGCTACACCTTC | TRBD1 | TRBJ1-2 | - | TRBV29-1
CASSETGQGDGYTF | TGTGCCAGCAGTGAAACGGGACAGGGTGATGGCTACACCTTC | TRBD1 | TRBJ1-2 | many | TRBV6-1
CASSFRGYDTEAFF | TGCGCCAGCAGCTTCAGGGGGTATGACACTGAAGCTTTCTTT | TRBD1 | TRBJ1-1 | few | TRBV5-1
CASSSSQWDRHAYEQYF | TGTGCCAGCAGTTCTAGTCAGTGGGACAGGCATGCCTACGAGCAGTACTTC | TRBD1 | TRBJ2-7 | many | TRBV28
CSVDQHFQETQYF | TGCAGCGTTGATCAGCACTTCCAAGAGACCCAGTACTTC | - | TRBJ2-5 | - | TRBV29-1
CATSDPMLNTGELFF | TGTGCCACCAGTGATCCAATGCTAAATACCGGGGAGCTGTTTTTT | - | TRBJ2-2 | many | TRBV24-1
CASSQQPGANVLTF | TGTGCCAGTAGTCAACAGCCTGGGGCCAACGTCCTGACTTTC | - | TRBJ2-6 | many | TRBV19
CASSGPMRVWDTQYF | TGTGCCAGCAGCGGACCCATGCGGGTTTGGGATACGCAGTATTTT | - | TRBJ2-3 | - | TRBV7-9
CASSLWNGGEQYF | TGTGCCAGCAGCTTGTGGAATGGCGGCGAGCAGTACTTC | - | TRBJ2-7 | - | TRBV5-5
CASATGRLYGANVLTF | TGTGCCAGCGCGACAGGGCGTTTGTACGGGGCCAACGTCCTGACTTTC | TRBD1 | TRBJ2-6 | many | TRBV28
CASSLTRQSAYEQYF | TGTGCCAGCAGTTTAACACGACAGTCGGCCTACGAGCAGTACTTC | - | TRBJ2-7 | many | TRBV27
CASSFSTGGYEQYF | TGTGCCAGCAGTTTTTCGACAGGGGGCTACGAGCAGTACTTC | TRBD1 | TRBJ2-7 | few | TRBV12-3/TRBV12-4
CASSLTRWVPQETQYF | TGTGCCAGCAGCTTAACGCGATGGGTACCGCAAGAGACCCAGTACTTC | - | TRBJ2-5 | few | TRBV7-3
CSATAAGKQETQYF | TGCAGTGCCACCGCGGCGGGGAAACAAGAGACCCAGTACTTC | - | TRBJ2-5 | many | TRBV20-1
CASSEARQTLEQFF | TGTGCCAGCAGTGAAGCGCGACAAACTTTAGAGCAGTTCTTC | - | TRBJ2-1 | - | TRBV2
CASSLAGGEAAFF | TGCGCCAGCAGCTTGGCAGGGGGAGAGGCAGCTTTCTTT | TRBD1 | TRBJ1-1 | many | TRBV5-1
CASRALAGPALQYF | TGTGCCAGCAGGGCCCTAGCGGGTCCCGCTCTTCAGTACTTC | TRBD2 | TRBJ2-4 | - | TRBV11-2
CATSRVEGRINQPQHF | TGTGCCACCAGCAGAGTCGAAGGGAGAATCAATCAGCCCCAGCATTTT | - | TRBJ1-5 | few | TRBV15
CASSFTGEQFF | TGTGCCAGCAGCTTTACGGGTGAGCAGTTCTTC | - | TRBJ2-1 | - | TRBV5-6
CSAAEKYEQYF | TGCAGTGCGGCCGAGAAGTACGAGCAGTACTTC | - | TRBJ2-7 | many | TRBV20-1
CASTIRAGSYNEQFF | TGTGCCAGCACCATCCGGGCGGGGTCCTACAATGAGCAGTTCTTC | - | TRBJ2-1 | many | TRBV28
CATTEGGRASNTGELFF | TGTGCCACCACCGAGGGAGGGAGGGCCTCGAACACCGGGGAGCTGTTTTTT | TRBD2 | TRBJ2-2 | - | TRBV24-1
CASSLGMQSGGTQETQYF | TGTGCCAGCAGCTTAGGGATGCAGAGTGGGGGAACCCAAGAGACCCAGTACTTC | - | TRBJ2-5 | many | TRBV11-1
CASSQAGAPGYTGELFF | TGCGCCAGCAGCCAAGCAGGGGCCCCGGGCTACACCGGGGAGCTGTTTTTT | - | TRBJ2-2 | once | TRBV4-3
CASSPSDRINYGYTF | TGTGCCAGCAGTCCTTCGGACAGGATCAACTATGGCTACACCTTC | TRBD1 | TRBJ1-2 | many | TRBV6-1
CAISAGQGENTEAFF | TGTGCCATCAGTGCGGGACAGGGGGAGAACACTGAAGCTTTCTTT | TRBD1 | TRBJ1-1 | many | TRBV10-3
CASSLIGGNQPQHF | TGTGCCAGCAGCTTAATCGGGGGCAATCAGCCCCAGCATTTT | - | TRBJ1-5 | many | TRBV7-2